These 15 T cell receptor beta chains came from one sample sequenced in a study of cytomegalovirus exposure and HLA in healthy donors. The PCR employed 60 Vbeta primers together with 13 Jbeta primers. Generated by immunoSEQ multiplex PCR, the TCRdb table keeps only in-frame clones and is missing some. The table has under 110,000 clones, 70% to 80% seen once; the top ten hold more than 3%. Sequenced sample: PBMCs. These receptor sequences come from a man aged 55 to 70 in good health and CMV-seronegative.

V gene TRBV10-3 combines with J gene TRBJ1-2; the D gene is possibly TRBD1 (6 bases). The CDR3 is made up of 15 amino acids. Germline lookup yields CDR1 ENHRY and CDR2 SYGVKD. Trimming removed 4 bases at V and 8 bases at J, with 20 bases between. CDR3 protein: CAISGTGHQSGGYTF. Here the CDR3 DNA reads TGTGCCATCAGTGGAACGGGACACCAAAGTGGGGGCTACACCTTC.

This chain uses TRBV19 with TRBJ1-1, with unresolved D. The length of the CDR3 is 13 residues. Germline CDR1 LNHDA, CDR2 SQIVND (reference sequence). Deletions cut 7 bases from V and 10 bases from J, with 19 bases between. CDR3 sequence reads: CASTPDGVLGAFF. The CDR3 region has the DNA TGTGCCAGTACCCCAGACGGGGTTCTGGGAGCTTTCTTT.

The genes are TRBV27 and TRBJ2-1; perhaps TRBD2 as D (7 bases). With 2 bases removed from V and 7 bases from J, the gap between germline ends came to 21 bases. CDR3 length: 17 residues. CDR1 is MNHEY and CDR2 is SMNVEV in the germline V gene (reference sequence). CDR3 nucleotides: TGTGCCAGCAGTTTAGGGGCCAGAGGGGGGGGGATAAATGAGCAGTTCTTC. Translating gives CASSLGARGGGINEQFF.

The chain carries TRBV6-1 and TRBJ2-1; possible D gene TRBD1, 7 bases. The CDR3 has 16 residues. Trimming removed 3 bases from V and 10 bases from J, with 22 bases in between. Germline V CDR1 and CDR2: MNHNS, SASEGT. The CDR3: CASSDIAGRGVGEQFF. Here the CDR3 DNA reads TGTGCCAGCAGTGATATCGCGGGCAGGGGGGTCGGGGAGCAGTTCTTC.

The V gene is TRBV4-3, the J gene TRBJ2-3, with D possibly matching TRBD2 (6 bases). Germline-derived CDR1 and CDR2 are LGHNA and YSLEER. The V end lost 4 bases, the J end lost 1 base, and 18 bases lay between the germline ends. This CDR3 is built from 17 residues. CDR3 loop: CASSLSFGAGRTDTQYF. The CDR3 DNA reads TGCGCCAGCAGCCTCTCTTTCGGGGCGGGACGCACAGATACGCAGTATTTT.

The chain couples TRBV11-1 to TRBJ2-3; 8 bases map to TRBD2. V gave up 1 base and J gave up 8 bases; unmatched junction bases: 8. Germline V CDR1 and CDR2: SGHAT, FQDESV (reference sequence). This CDR3 is built from 15 residues. The CDR3 DNA reads as TGTGCCAGCAGCTTAGAAGCGGGGGAATGGGTTACGCAGTATTTT. Amino acids: CASSLEAGEWVTQYF. The variable domain in full, with the rest retrieved from reference TRBV11-1 and TRBJ2-3, is EAEVAQSPRYKITEKSQAVAFWCDPISGHATLYWYRQILGQGPELLVQFQDESVVDDSQLPKDRFSAERLKGVDSTLKIQPAELGDSAMYLCASSLEAGEWVTQYFGPGTRLTVL.

The chain couples TRBV5-4 to TRBJ1-4, with D possibly being TRBD1 (6 bases). Germline-derived CDR1 and CDR2 are SGHNT and YYREEE (reference sequence). V lost 1 base and J lost 5, with 9 bases in between. This CDR3 has 14 amino acids. CDR3 coding DNA: TGTGCCAGCAGCTTGAGCACAGGGAATGAAAAACTGTTTTTT. Its protein product is CASSLSTGNEKLFF.

This clone occurred a few times. This chain links TRBV4-3 with TRBJ1-4; D is perhaps TRBD1 (6 bases). Germline V gene lookup returns CDR1 LGHNA and CDR2 YSLEER. This CDR3 has 16 residues. Trimming took 6 bases from V and 4 from J, leaving 18 bases between them. CDR3 in DNA: TGCGCCAGCAGGCTTACGTGGGGACAATATAATGAAAAACTGTTTTTT. Protein sequence: CASRLTWGQYNEKLFF.

The V call is TRBV18, the J call TRBJ1-6, with 7 bases fitting TRBD1. The J segment lost 10 bases and the V segment lost 5 bases, leaving 8 bases of the junction unmatched. In germline, CDR1 is KGHSH, CDR2 LQKENI. This CDR3 is built from 14 residues. Here the CDR3 reads CASSTDREKSPLHF. The DNA of the CDR3 is TGTGCCAGCTCAACAGACAGGGAAAAGTCACCCCTCCACTTT.

The rearrangement joins TRBV7-3 to TRBJ2-1; 8 bases map to TRBD2. The germline V gene has CDR1 SGHTA and CDR2 FQGTGA. The CDR3 length is 14 residues. The ends lost 3 bases at V and 7 bases at J; junction bases unmatched: 5. The chain's CDR3 is CASSFGGGGNEQFF. The CDR3, as DNA: TGTGCCAGCAGCTTCGGGGGCGGGGGGAATGAGCAGTTCTTC.

In its sample, this clone was seen once. The CDR3 nucleotides are TGTGCCAGCAGCTTAGGCCTGGGGCTAGCGGGGGTTACCACAGATACGCAGTATTTT. Amino acids: CASSLGLGLAGVTTDTQYF. The chain employs TRBV13 and TRBJ2-3; TRBD2 matches 10 bases. The V and J ends lost 0 bases and 2 bases, in that order; junction bases with no gene match: 11. Per the germline V gene, CDR1 is PRHDT and CDR2 is FYEKMQ (reference sequence). The CDR3 is 19 amino acids. The full variable domain, with the rest looked up from reference TRBV13 and TRBJ2-3, is AAGVIQSPRHLIKEKRETATLKCYPIPRHDTVYWYQQGPGQDPQFLISFYEKMQSDKGSIPDRFSAQQFSDYHSELNMSSLELGDSALYFCASSLGLGLAGVTTDTQYFGPGTRLTVL.

Only one count was recorded for this clone. This rearrangement joins TRBV5-4 to TRBJ2-1; possible D gene TRBD2, 7 bases. V was shortened by 5 bases and J by 0 bases, with 15 bases between the two germline ends. CDR1 is SGHNT, CDR2 YYREEE, per germline (reference sequence). This CDR3 comprises 16 residues. CDR3 DNA: TGTGCCAGCAGAGGAGGGGGGGGGAGCTCCTACAATGAGCAGTTCTTC. This gives the protein CASRGGGGSSYNEQFF.

The chain carries TRBV14 and TRBJ1-4; the match to TRBD1 covers 7 bases. The CDR3 consists of 14 residues. CDR1 SGHDN and CDR2 FVKESK come from the germline V gene. V was pared by 6 bases and J by 8 bases, with 9 bases of the junction left unmatched. Written as DNA, the CDR3 is TGTGCCAGCAGAACGGGACAGCCGGGGGAAAAACTGTTTTTT. This gives the protein CASRTGQPGEKLFF.

This clone showed up many times. The gene calls are TRBV2 and TRBJ1-1, with D possibly being TRBD1 (5 bases). The germline gives CDR1 SNHLY, CDR2 FYNNEI. V was clipped by 6 bases and J by 8 bases, with 19 bases between them. The CDR3 runs to 14 residues. DNA of the CDR3: TGTGCCAGCAGAACCTCGGAGGGGCGAGCGGAAGCTTTCTTT. Amino acid sequence: CASRTSEGRAEAFF.

The gene calls are TRBV9 and TRBJ2-1, with TRBD2 matching over 10 bases. Trimming at V came to 2 bases and at J to 6 bases, leaving 8 bases not matched to a gene. Germline V lookup: CDR1 SGDLS, CDR2 YYNGEE. This CDR3 has 16 amino acids. CDR3 nucleotide sequence: TGTGCCAGCAGCGTTAGAACTAGCGGGGAGCTCAATGAGCAGTTCTTC. Protein product: CASSVRTSGELNEQFF.